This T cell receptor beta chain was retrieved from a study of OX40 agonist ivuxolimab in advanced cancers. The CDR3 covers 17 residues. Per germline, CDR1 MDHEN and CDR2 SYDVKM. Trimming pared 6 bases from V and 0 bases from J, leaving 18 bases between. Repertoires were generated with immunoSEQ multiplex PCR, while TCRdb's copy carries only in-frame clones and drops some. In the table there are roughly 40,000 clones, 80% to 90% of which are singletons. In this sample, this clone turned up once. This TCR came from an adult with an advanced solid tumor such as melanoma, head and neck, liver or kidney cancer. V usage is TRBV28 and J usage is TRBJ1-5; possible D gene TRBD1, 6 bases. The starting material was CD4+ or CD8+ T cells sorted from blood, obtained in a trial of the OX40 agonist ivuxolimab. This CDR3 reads CASRTAGTLHSNQPQHF. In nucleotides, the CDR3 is TGTGCCAGCAGGACTGCCGGGACACTGCATAGCAATCAGCCCCAGCATTTT.